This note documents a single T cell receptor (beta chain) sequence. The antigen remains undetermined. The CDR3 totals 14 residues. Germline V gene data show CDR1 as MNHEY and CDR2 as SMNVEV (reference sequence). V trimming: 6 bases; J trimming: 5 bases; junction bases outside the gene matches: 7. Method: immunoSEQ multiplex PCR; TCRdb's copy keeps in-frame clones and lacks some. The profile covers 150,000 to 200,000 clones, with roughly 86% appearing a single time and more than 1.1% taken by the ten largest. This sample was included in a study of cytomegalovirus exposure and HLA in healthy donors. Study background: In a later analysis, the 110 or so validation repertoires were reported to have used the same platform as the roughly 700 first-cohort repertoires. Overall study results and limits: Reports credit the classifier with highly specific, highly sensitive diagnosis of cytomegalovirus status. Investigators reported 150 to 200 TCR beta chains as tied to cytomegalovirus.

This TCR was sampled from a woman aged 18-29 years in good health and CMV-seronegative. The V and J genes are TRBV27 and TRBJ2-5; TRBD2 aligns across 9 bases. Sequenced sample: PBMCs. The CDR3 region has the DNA TGTGCCAGCAGCCAAGGGACTAGCTGGGAGACCCAGTACTTC. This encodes CASSQGTSWETQYF.